The entry that follows covers one T cell receptor delta chain sequence. The antigen it binds to is not known. The record has no base qualities; no much larger clone is one base away. The data stem from a study of Vδ1+ human thymocytes (dated by TCRdb to 2016 to 2019). Describing the broader study: mRNA-level TRG and TRD CDR3 repertoires of highly purified Vdelta1+ thymocytes from young children were characterised as a data resource. The multiplex-based CDR3 amplicon strategy had previously been validated against 5'RACE-based CDR3 amplicon generation methods. The full study reports these points: Numerous TRG clonotypes were shared among donors (up to about 6.9x10^3), while TRD repertoires were essentially private (a maximum of 116 shared). Donors did not cluster by age or sex, so the analyses were not stratified by age or sex. Even though sort purity was high, about 19% of thymic TRD sequences were Vdelta2 (and few were Vdelta3), which was not the case for the peripheral blood Vdelta1+ controls. Because unexpected Vdelta2 sequences could lead to misinterpretation of bulk repertoire data, the authors recommended using highly purified populations and validating at the single-cell level. Thymic TRG and TRD repertoires appeared highly polyclonal with Gaussian CDR3 length distributions, unlike oligoclonal peripheral blood repertoires.

RNA extraction was performed with the RNeasy mini kit, and reverse transcription was done with Superscript III. CDR3 amplicons were produced by multiplex PCR using pooled V-gene forward primers and a constant-region reverse primer with Illumina adaptor overhangs. After gel purification, the amplicons were indexed with Nextera index primers over approximately 8 extra PCR cycles and then purified using AMPure XP beads. Sequencing of the libraries was done on an Illumina MiSeq using paired-end 250 bp reads, dual indexing and a roughly 20% PhiX spike-in. Turning to the authors' computational methods: FastQC was used to quality check the reads, while ea-utils fastq-join merged the TRG read pairs. IMGT/HighV-QUEST was used to annotate the sequences, only productive sequences with an unambiguous V-gene assignment were kept, and clonotypes were defined as sequences sharing an identical CDR3 sequence. VDJtools 1.1.1, tcR 2.2.3, Treemap and vegan Shannon diversity in R 3.4.4 were used for downstream analysis. The public reads were reprocessed by TCRdb using CATT, and rows of matching DNA were later combined. In this record, the V and J calls reflect TCRdb's handling and not the investigators' own analysis. For this sample there are around 76,000 delta-chain clones; around 30% appear just once. The ten largest clonotypes hold roughly 0.26% of the sample.

V sheds 1 base and J sheds 6 bases, leaving 21 bases between their ends. As encoded in the germline V gene, CDR1 is TSWWSYY while CDR2 is QGS. Inclusive of the bounding cysteine and phenylalanine, the CDR3 is 18 residues long. Here the CDR3 DNA is all that survives: 54 bases in frame from base 1. Thymic samples were depleted of alphabeta T cells, then CD3+ TCRVdelta1+ TCRVdelta2- thymocytes were FACS-sorted. The purity of the sorted Vdelta1+ thymocytes fell between about 97% and 99.6%. Thymic specimens came from 8 paediatric patients undergoing corrective cardiac surgery, aged from about 5 days to 16 months. After the thymic tissue was dispersed, mononuclear cells were isolated using a Histopaque-1077 density gradient. For staining, the antibodies used were anti-TCRVdelta1 clone TS8.2, anti-TCRVdelta2 clone B6, anti-CD3 clone HIT3a and anti-TCRalphabeta clone IP26.

The sample consisted of Vdelta1+ gamma-delta thymocytes from the thymus. What the cell subset or site label conveys for this sample: FACS-sorted CD3+ TCRalphabeta- TCRVdelta1+ TCRVdelta2- thymocytes. This clonotype was obtained from a boy under three years old who had congenital heart surgery. The chain is encoded by TRDV1 joined to TRDJ2; the D gene is perhaps TRDD3, from 6 matching bases. The sequence in DNA is TGTGCTCTTGGGGAACGAGGTACGGGGGGGGACCTTTCAGCACAACTCTTCTTT. Its translation is CALGERGTGGDLSAQLFF.